What follows are 10 T cell receptor beta chains derived from one specimen sequenced in a study of cytomegalovirus exposure and HLA in healthy donors. Some clones are missing from TCRdb's copy, which holds only in-frame ones; the method was immunoSEQ multiplex PCR. The table includes about 330,000 clones, 86% detected once. Source material: PBMCs. The receptor source for this set is a woman under 30 in good health and CMV-seronegative.

This chain uses TRBV10-3 with TRBJ2-1; TRBD2 aligns across 9 bases. The length of the CDR3 is 18 residues. The junction had 13 bases not matched to a gene; V was cut back by 7 bases and J by 0 bases. CDR1 is ENHRY, CDR2 SYGVKD, per germline. The CDR3 here is CAINGREGRPSSYNEQFF. The CDR3 DNA is TGTGCCATCAACGGGCGGGAGGGCCGTCCCAGCTCCTACAATGAGCAGTTCTTC.

This chain connects TRBV19 to TRBJ1-1, with D possibly TRBD1 on 5 matching bases. Germline V CDR1 and CDR2: LNHDA, SQIVND (reference sequence). V was cut by 4 bases and J by 3 bases, with 12 bases left in between. This CDR3 contains 14 residues. CDR3 nucleotide sequence: TGTGCCAGTAGTAGGGGGGAAGGGTACACTGAAGCTTTCTTT. It codes for CASSRGEGYTEAFF.

The V call is TRBV15, the J call TRBJ1-5; D is undetermined. The V end was cut by 0 bases, the J end by 5 bases, with 5 bases between. Germline CDR1 LNHNV, CDR2 YYDKDF (reference sequence). The CDR3 totals 13 residues. CDR3 loop: CATSRDRDQPQHF. The DNA for the CDR3 is TGTGCCACCAGCAGAGATCGGGATCAGCCCCAGCATTTT.

The chain has TRBV19 and TRBJ2-1; 11 bases match TRBD2. This CDR3 contains 15 residues. Unmatched junction bases numbered 7, after V lost 7 bases and J lost 5 bases. CDR1 and CDR2 from the germline V gene are LNHDA and SQIVND (reference sequence). The CDR3 region has the DNA TGTGCCAGTAACATAGCGGGAGGGCCCAACAATGAGCAGTTCTTC. It specifies CASNIAGGPNNEQFF.

The V call is TRBV27, the J call TRBJ2-2; D gene ambiguous. Germline assignment: CDR1 MNHEY and CDR2 SMNVEV (reference sequence). The CDR3 sequence is 14 residues long. Trimming removed 3 bases from V and 4 bases from J, with 9 bases in between. The CDR3 loop is CASSLSAVTGELFF. CDR3 coding DNA: TGTGCCAGCAGTTTGAGCGCGGTCACCGGGGAGCTGTTTTTT.

In DNA form, the CDR3 reads TGTGCCAGCAGTCCTACAGGGGATCGGGAGCAGTACTTC. This codes for CASSPTGDREQYF. This sequence joins TRBV7-3 and TRBJ2-7; TRBD1 agrees at 7 bases. The germline V gene has CDR1 SGHTA and CDR2 FQGTGA. The CDR3 length is 13 residues. The V and J ends lost 6 bases and 7 bases, in that order; junction bases with no gene match: 9. Full variable domain (outside the CDR3, taken from reference TRBV7-3 and TRBJ2-7): GAGVSQTPSNKVTEKGKYVELRCDPISGHTALYWYRQSLGQGPEFLIYFQGTGAADDSGLPNDRFFAVRPEGSVSTLKIQRTERGDSAVYLCASSPTGDREQYFGPGTRLTVT.

This chain uses TRBV7-9 with TRBJ2-3; D is undetermined. Germline V gene lookup returns CDR1 SEHNR and CDR2 FQNEAQ (reference sequence). The V and J ends lost 7 bases and 0 bases respectively, with 17 bases between them. The CDR3 spans 16 residues. CDR3 in amino acids: CASTISTDSSTDTQYF. The CDR3 nucleotides read TGTGCCAGCACCATAAGTACAGATTCTAGCACAGATACGCAGTATTTT.

The chain has TRBV7-9 and TRBJ1-2; 10 bases fit TRBD1. The V segment lost 8 bases and the J segment 7 bases; nucleotides outside the gene matches: 7. The germline V gene encodes CDR1 SEHNR and CDR2 FQNEAQ (reference sequence). The CDR3 consists of 13 residues. The CDR3 loop is CASRKGQGSGYTF. The CDR3 nucleotides read TGTGCCAGCCGAAAGGGACAGGGGAGTGGCTACACCTTC.

The rearrangement joins TRBV27 to TRBJ2-3, with a weak D call TRBD1 (5 bases). V shed 4 bases and J shed 0 bases, with 11 bases lying between them. This CDR3 has 15 residues. The germline V gene has CDR1 MNHEY and CDR2 SMNVEV (reference sequence). CDR3 nucleotide sequence: TGTGCCAGCAGTTCCCGGACACTTAGCACAGATACGCAGTATTTT. It translates to CASSSRTLSTDTQYF.

This chain links TRBV4-3 with TRBJ2-7; perhaps TRBD2 as D (6 bases). This CDR3 has 15 residues. Trimming removed 1 base at V and 9 bases at J, with 19 bases between. Looked up from germline, CDR1 is LGHNA and CDR2 is YSLEER. The CDR3 protein is CASSQGTTATLGQYF. The DNA for the CDR3 is TGCGCCAGCAGCCAAGGGACTACCGCTACGCTCGGGCAGTACTTC.